This T cell receptor (beta chain) emerged from a study of T cell changes during pregnancy in multiple sclerosis. Clones were read by immunoSEQ multiplex PCR, and TCRdb kept only the in-frame ones, dropping some. The repertoire holds just under 80,000 clones, with 85% to 95% as singletons. The CDR3 extends over 17 amino acids. Germline loops: CDR1 SGHRS, CDR2 YFSETQ. Trimming pared 0 bases from V and 1 base from J, leaving 13 bases between. V and J are TRBV5-1 and TRBJ2-2; tentatively, D is TRBD2 (6 bases). The sequences come from peripheral blood, collected in the second trimester of pregnancy. The sequence came from a female donor in good health, enrolled as a control in a pregnancy study. This chain's CDR3 is CASSLDTPGLNTGELFF. CDR3 sequence (DNA): TGCGCCAGCAGCTTGGATACCCCGGGACTGAACACCGGGGAGCTGTTTTTT.